What follows are 22 T cell receptor beta chains derived from one specimen sequenced in a study of Graves' ophthalmopathy and Graves' hyperthyroidism. RNA transcripts were the source from which TCR beta CDR3 regions were amplified. First-round RT-PCR relied on HTBI primers, and a second-round multiplex PCR came next. TCRdb ran MiXCR on the multiplex PCR reads and lists one entry per CDR3 protein. Of roughly 600,000 distinct CDR3 sequences listed, 35% to 45% are singletons. Material: peripheral blood or thyroid tissue (not recorded which). Every receptor here comes from an adult man with Graves' hyperthyroidism.

This clonotype has just a few counts. The chain recombines TRBV7-2 with TRBJ2-2; no firm D call. CDR1 is SGHTA and CDR2 is FQGNSA in the germline V gene. The CDR3 covers 14 residues. Trimming took off 5 bases at V and 1 base at J, with 8 bases between the two ends. In nucleotides, the CDR3 is TGTGCCAGCAGCATAACACTGAACACCGGGGAGCTGTTTTTT. It translates to CASSITLNTGELFF.

In the case of this clonotype: No conserved phenylalanine or tryptophan ends this CDR3, so it is likely a read error. The V and J genes are TRBV24-1 and TRBJ2-5; possibly TRBD1 or TRBD2 for D (5 bases each). The germline CDR1 and CDR2 sequences are KGHDR and SFDVKD. CDR3 length equals 15 residues. Trimming pared 4 bases from V and 4 bases from J, leaving 15 bases between. CDR3 sequence reads: CATSDGTGKAETQYL. In DNA, the CDR3 is TGTGCCACCAGTGACGGGACGGGGAAGGCAGAGACCCAGTACCTC.

Comments on this clonotype: One end of the junction does not line up with germline, which may come from a read error. This sequence joins TRBV12-3 or TRBV12-4 and TRBJ2-2; D might be TRBD1 (5 bases). The CDR3 is made up of 16 amino acids. CDR3 amino acids: CASGLLGPWVTGELFF. In nucleotides, the CDR3 is TGTGCCAGCGGTTTGTTGGGGCCCTGGGTTACCGGGGAGCTGTTTTTT.

The rearrangement joins TRBV24-1 to TRBJ2-7, with D possibly TRBD1 on 5 matching bases. Germline loops: CDR1 KGHDR, CDR2 SFDVKD. Deletions cut 5 bases from V and 7 bases from J, with 14 bases between. The CDR3 is 13 amino acids. The CDR3 here is CATSGGSYNEQYF. The CDR3 coding sequence is TGTGCCACCAGTGGGGGCTCCTACAATGAGCAGTACTTC.

The J gene is TRBJ2-6, the V gene TRBV24-1; TRBD2 agrees at 7 bases. CDR3 length equals 15 residues. In germline, CDR1 is KGHDR, CDR2 SFDVKD. CDR3 amino acids: CATRPGGSGANVLTF. The CDR3 DNA is TGTGCAACCCGGCCGGGGGGATCTGGGGCCAACGTCCTGACTTTC.

This clonotype was recorded many times. The rearrangement joins TRBV19 to TRBJ1-1, with D unclear. Trimming removed 6 bases at V and 1 base at J, with 12 bases between. In germline, CDR1 is LNHDA, CDR2 SQIVND (reference sequence). The CDR3 covers 14 residues. CDR3 protein: CASSIAAANTEAFF. The CDR3, as DNA: TGTGCCAGTAGCATCGCGGCGGCGAACACTGAAGCTTTCTTT.

This clonotype has ten or more counts. The CDR3 here is CASSPFSQGQVRGTEAFF. The CDR3 DNA follows: TGTGCCAGCAGCCCATTTAGCCAGGGACAGGTGAGGGGCACTGAAGCTTTCTTT. V gene TRBV7-6 combines with J gene TRBJ1-1, with TRBD1 matching 8 bases. V lost 5 bases to trimming and J lost 4 bases; unmatched junction nucleotides: 18. This CDR3 has 18 amino acids. Germline V gene data show CDR1 as SGHVS and CDR2 as FNYEAQ. The full variable domain, its missing parts supplied by reference TRBV7-6 and TRBJ1-1, is GAGVSQSPRYKVTKRGQDVALRCDPISGHVSLYWYRQALGQGPEFLTYFNYEAQQDKSGLPNDRFSAERPEGSISTLTIQRTEQRDSAMYRCASSPFSQGQVRGTEAFFGQGTRLTVV.

This clonotype was observed many times. The chain carries TRBV5-8 and TRBJ2-2, with 7 bases that match TRBD2. Looked up from germline, CDR1 is SGHTS and CDR2 is YDEGEE. With V trimmed by 0 bases and J by 4 bases, 3 bases remained unmatched. The CDR3 spans 15 residues. The CDR3 loop reads CASSLGREATGELFF. The CDR3 nucleotides read TGTGCCAGCAGCTTGGGACGGGAGGCCACCGGGGAGCTGTTTTTT.

This clonotype was detected many times. The chain joins TRBV5-1 to TRBJ1-2, with 7 bases aligning to TRBD1. Germline CDR1 is SGHRS and CDR2 is YFSETQ. This CDR3 spans 15 amino acids. Trimming at V came to 2 bases and at J to 4 bases, leaving 8 bases not matched to a gene. CDR3 coding DNA: TGCGCCAGCAGCTTACAACCGGGACAGTTCTATGGCTACACCTTC. Protein product: CASSLQPGQFYGYTF.

This chain uses TRBV25-1 with TRBJ2-5, with D perhaps matching TRBD1 (6 bases). Germline lookup yields CDR1 MGHDK and CDR2 SYGVNS. The CDR3 extends over 14 amino acids. The V end was cut by 5 bases, the J end by 5 bases, with 15 bases between. The CDR3 loop is CASSTPDSEETQYF. The CDR3, as DNA: TGTGCCAGCAGTACCCCGGACAGCGAGGAGACCCAGTACTTC.

As to this clonotype: At one boundary the junction diverges from the germline segment, which might be a read error. The rearrangement links TRBV7-3 to TRBJ1-4; D unclear. This CDR3 region has 12 residues. Germline loops: CDR1 SGHTA, CDR2 FQGTGA. Here the CDR3 reads CASSSSWEKLFF. The CDR3 bases are TGTGCCAGCAGCTCTTCTTGGGAAAAGCTGTTTTTT.

As concerns this clonotype: Lacking the conserved final phenylalanine or tryptophan, this CDR3 likely reflects a read error. This rearrangement joins TRBV5-6 to TRBJ1-5, with TRBD1 matching 8 bases. CDR1 is SGHDT, CDR2 YYEEEE, per germline. CDR3 length: 15 residues. The trim removed 1 base at V and 6 bases at J, leaving 6 bases unmatched. The CDR3 nucleotides read TGTGCCAGCAGCTTGAACAGGGGGGGGTTTCAGCCCCAGCATCTT. Protein: CASSLNRGGFQPQHL.

This clonotype was found many times. The chain couples TRBV7-3 to TRBJ2-7; tentatively, D is TRBD1 (6 bases). In germline, CDR1 is SGHTA, CDR2 FQGTGA. This CDR3 has 14 amino acids. V lost 6 bases and J 0 bases, leaving 12 bases between the germline ends. The CDR3: CASSWDTNSYEQYF. CDR3 DNA: TGTGCCAGCAGTTGGGACACGAACTCCTACGAGCAGTACTTC.

In this sample, this clonotype turned up many times. The rearrangement links TRBV7-9 to TRBJ1-2; no firm D call. Looked up from germline, CDR1 is SEHNR and CDR2 is FQNEAQ (reference sequence). The CDR3 runs to 12 residues. V was cut by 3 bases and J by 0 bases, with 2 bases left in between. The CDR3 loop is CASSLPNYGYTF. The CDR3, as DNA: TGTGCCAGCAGCTTGCCTAACTATGGCTACACCTTC.

V usage is TRBV7-8 and J usage is TRBJ2-7, with D possibly being TRBD2 (6 bases). The J call is in doubt because the DNA end fits TRBJ2-1 better. CDR1 and CDR2 from the germline V gene are SGHVS and FQNEAQ. The CDR3 sequence is 12 residues long. CDR3 loop: CATSVRGNEQFF. The CDR3 DNA reads as TGTGCCACCAGTGTGCGGGGTAATGAGCAGTTCTTC.

There are many counts of this clonotype. The V and J genes are TRBV20-1 and TRBJ1-1; the D is unclear. The CDR3 contains 13 residues. CDR1 and CDR2 from the germline V gene are DFQATT and SNEGSKA (reference sequence). Trimming left V 4 bases short and J 0 bases short, with 9 bases between. The CDR3 protein is CSATILMNTEAFF. The CDR3 coding sequence is TGCAGTGCTACTATACTGATGAACACTGAAGCTTTCTTT.

Many counts were recorded for this clonotype. The gene calls are TRBV6-5 and TRBJ1-5; D gene ambiguous. This CDR3 contains 16 residues. Looked up from germline, CDR1 is MNHEY and CDR2 is SVGAGI. The V gene lost 5 bases and the J gene lost 0 bases, with 14 bases spanning the gap. Here the CDR3 reads CASSADGHYSNQPQHF. The CDR3 nucleotides read TGTGCCAGCAGTGCAGATGGGCACTATAGCAATCAGCCCCAGCATTTT.

This clonotype occurred many times. V usage is TRBV24-1 and J usage is TRBJ1-2, with no clear D. The CDR3 runs 14 residues. Germline CDR1 KGHDR, CDR2 SFDVKD. V was shortened by 2 bases and J by 0 bases, with 6 bases between the two germline ends. CDR3 in amino acids: CATSDYPSNYGYTF. The CDR3 coding sequence is TGTGCCACCAGTGATTACCCGTCTAACTATGGCTACACCTTC.

The chain joins TRBV4-1 to TRBJ1-2; TRBD1 is a possible D gene (5 bases). Germline CDR1 and CDR2: MGHRA and YSYEKL. Trimming shortened V by 0 bases and J by 2 bases, and 7 bases separated the two germline ends. This CDR3 has 14 residues. CDR3 coding DNA: TGCGCCAGCAGCCAAGACAAGGGGAACTATGGCTACACCTTC. As protein: CASSQDKGNYGYTF.

The V gene is TRBV5-1, the J gene TRBJ2-3; 13 bases map to TRBD2. The CDR3 is 21 amino acids. Germline V CDR1 and CDR2: SGHRS, YFSETQ. V lost 3 bases to trimming and J lost 0 bases; unmatched junction nucleotides: 16. Here the CDR3 DNA reads TGCGCCAGCAGCTCGCCTCTTAAACTAGCGGGAGGGTCCGCCAGCACAGATACGCAGTATTTT. Protein sequence: CASSSPLKLAGGSASTDTQYF.

Here the CDR3 reads CATTTSGRGYEQYF. The CDR3 DNA sequence: TGTGCCACAACGACTAGCGGGAGAGGCTACGAGCAGTACTTC. The genes are TRBV7-4 and TRBJ2-7, with TRBD2 matching 12 bases. After removal of 10 bases from V and 3 bases from J, the junction contained 7 bases not matched to a gene. The germline V gene encodes CDR1 SGHVT and CDR2 SQSDAQ. The CDR3 contains 14 residues.

The rearrangement links TRBV12-5 to TRBJ1-2; 7 bases map to TRBD1. The junction had 6 bases not matched to a gene; V was cut back by 4 bases and J by 4 bases. Germline assignment: CDR1 LGHNT and CDR2 FRNRAP. This CDR3 has 14 amino acids. The CDR3 spells CASGSQGFSYGYTF. The CDR3 nucleotides are TGTGCTAGTGGTTCACAGGGGTTCTCCTATGGCTACACCTTC.